The 9 T cell receptor beta chains listed next were all sequenced from one sample in a study of radiotherapy plus CTLA-4 blockade in lung cancer. Measured with immunoSEQ multiplex PCR; TCRdb has only the in-frame clones, and not every one. The sample records under 35,000 clones, over 60% being singletons. The material sequenced was peripheral blood, taken from a patient treated with radiotherapy plus ipilimumab. These receptors all stem from a human donor with non-small cell lung cancer whose response to radiotherapy plus ipilimumab could not be evaluated.

The V and J genes are TRBV7-8 and TRBJ2-1; 8 bases are a match to TRBD2. J gave up 5 bases and V 1 base, and 7 bases lay outside the gene matches. This CDR3 has 16 residues. Germline V gene data show CDR1 as SGHVS and CDR2 as FQNEAQ. This CDR3 is CASSLVGSGNDNEQFF. The CDR3 region has the DNA TGTGCCAGCAGCTTAGTTGGTAGCGGGAACGACAATGAGCAGTTCTTC.

The chain employs TRBV5-1 and TRBJ2-7; D remains unclear. V lost 0 bases, J lost 0 bases, and 10 bases lay in between. The length of the CDR3 is 15 residues. Germline V CDR1 and CDR2: SGHRS, YFSETQ. CDR3 loop: CASSLAAGTSYEQYF. CDR3 coding DNA: TGCGCCAGCAGCTTGGCGGCAGGTACCTCCTACGAGCAGTACTTC.

This chain connects TRBV19 to TRBJ1-2; possible D gene TRBD1, 5 bases. The CDR3 runs 13 residues. Trimming pared 3 bases from V and 8 bases from J, leaving 13 bases between. Germline V gives CDR1 LNHDA, CDR2 SQIVND (reference sequence). The CDR3, as DNA: TGTGCCAGTAGTATGACGCAGGGAGGAGGCTACACCTTC. Protein product: CASSMTQGGGYTF.

About this clone itself: The sample holds other DNA sequences that translate to the same CDR3. The chain joins TRBV18 to TRBJ2-3; 9 nucleotides agree with TRBD1. The CDR3 is 15 residues long. In germline, CDR1 is KGHSH, CDR2 LQKENI. V lost 3 bases to trimming and J lost 4 bases; unmatched junction nucleotides: 5. The CDR3 DNA reads TGTGCCAGCTCACCTCCCGGACAGGGGTCAGATACGCAGTATTTT. This encodes CASSPPGQGSDTQYF.

The chain recombines TRBV12-5 with TRBJ2-1; TRBD1 matches at 11 bases. This CDR3 has 14 amino acids. J lost 7 bases, V lost 5 bases, and 4 bases had no gene match. CDR1 and CDR2 from the germline V gene are LGHNT and FRNRAP. DNA for the CDR3: TGTGCTAGTGGTCGAGGGACAGGGGGGAATGAGCAGTTCTTC. Protein sequence: CASGRGTGGNEQFF.

The chain couples TRBV27 to TRBJ1-6, with 7 positions matching TRBD1. J lost 6 bases, V lost 5 bases, and 7 bases had no gene match. The CDR3 has 15 amino acids. The germline V gene encodes CDR1 MNHEY and CDR2 SMNVEV (reference sequence). The CDR3 region is CASSTDRAGNSPLHF. The DNA for the CDR3 is TGTGCCAGCAGTACTGACAGGGCCGGTAATTCACCCCTCCACTTT.

Note on this clone: Within the sample, other DNA sequences also encode this same CDR3. The rearrangement links TRBV28 to TRBJ1-5, with D tentatively TRBD1 (5 bases). The V end lost 6 bases, the J end lost 0 bases, and 9 bases lay between the germline ends. The germline CDR1 and CDR2 sequences are MDHEN and SYDVKM. The CDR3 extends over 14 amino acids. The CDR3 DNA sequence: TGTGCCAGCAGGACAGTTCCTAGCAATCAGCCCCAGCATTTT. Protein product: CASRTVPSNQPQHF.

The chain combines TRBV9 with TRBJ2-7, with TRBD1 identical over 7 bases. Per the germline V gene, CDR1 is SGDLS and CDR2 is YYNGEE. The CDR3 spans 16 residues. Germline trimming cut 3 bases from V and 3 bases from J; bases unmatched to any gene: 12. The CDR3, as DNA: TGTGCCAGCAGCGCAGGCGACAGGGCCGGAATCTACGAGCAGTACTTC. Residues: CASSAGDRAGIYEQYF.

This sequence joins TRBV5-6 and TRBJ2-7, with 8 bases matching TRBD1. The germline gives CDR1 SGHDT, CDR2 YYEEEE. This CDR3 contains 15 residues. Losses at the gene ends were 3 bases for V and 6 bases for J; bases not matched to a gene: 11. The chain's CDR3 is CASSWRGTGLSEQYF. CDR3 in DNA: TGTGCCAGCAGCTGGCGCGGGACAGGTCTCTCCGAGCAGTACTTC. Drawing the rest from reference TRBV5-6 and TRBJ2-7, the complete variable domain is DAGVTQSPTHLIKTRGQQVTLRCSPKSGHDTVSWYQQALGQGPQFIFQYYEEEERQRGNFPDRFSGHQFPNYSSELNVNALLLGDSALYLCASSWRGTGLSEQYFGPGTRLTVT.